These 26 T cell receptor beta chains came from one sample sequenced in a study of CD8 T cells in Susac syndrome. With random hexamers, reverse transcription was performed on about 0.45 to 1 ug of RNA. MiXCR, applied by TCRdb to the immunoSEQ multiplex PCR reads, yields one record per CDR3 protein. The sample holds under 200,000 distinct CDR3 sequences, 95% seen once. Material for sequencing was CD4+ T cells from PBMCs. The receptors derive from a human donor with Susac syndrome.

J is TRBJ2-3 and V is TRBV6-5, with 8 bases identical to TRBD2. V lost 2 bases, J lost 2 bases, and 3 bases stayed unmatched. The CDR3 spans 15 residues. CDR1 and CDR2 (germline): MNHEY, SVGAGI. CDR3 bases: TGTGCCAGCAGTTACGGCGGGGGGACCACAGATACGCAGTATTTT. It translates to CASSYGGGTTDTQYF.

The rearrangement joins TRBV6-1 to TRBJ1-1, with 12 nucleotides matching TRBD1. Trimming removed 7 bases from V and 4 bases from J; junction bases left unmatched: 19. CDR3 length: 19 amino acids. Germline V gives CDR1 MNHNS, CDR2 SASEGT. The CDR3 nucleotides are TGTGCCAGCACCCTCGGCTACGGGGGGACAGGGGGCCGCGGCACTGAAGCTTTCTTT. Translating it yields CASTLGYGGTGGRGTEAFF.

The V call is TRBV5-1, the J call TRBJ2-7, with unresolved D. This CDR3 region has 14 residues. The ends were cut back, 1 base at V and 0 bases at J, with 8 bases in the middle. Germline V lookup: CDR1 SGHRS, CDR2 YFSETQ. CDR3 sequence (DNA): TGCGCCAGCAGCTTGATTGCTAGCTCCTACGAGCAGTACTTC. This encodes CASSLIASSYEQYF.

This clonotype showed up just a few times. V and J are TRBV28 and TRBJ2-3; 16 bases agree with TRBD2. There are 14 residues in the CDR3. Germline values: CDR1 MDHEN, CDR2 SYDVKM. With 4 bases clipped from V and 11 bases from J, the junction kept 3 bases outside the gene matches. The CDR3, as DNA: TGTGCCAGCAGTTCGGGACTAGCGGGGGGGAGGCAGTATTTT. Translating it yields CASSSGLAGGRQYF.

This chain joins TRBV30 and TRBJ2-1; D gene ambiguous. The germline V and J ends were trimmed by 3 bases and 1 base, with 13 bases remaining between them. The CDR3 totals 15 residues. Germline V gene lookup returns CDR1 GTSNPN and CDR2 SVGIG (reference sequence). As DNA, the CDR3 is TGTGCCTGGAGGGACCAAAGGTTTTCCTACAATGAGCAGTTCTTC. Protein product: CAWRDQRFSYNEQFF.

The V gene is TRBV5-1, the J gene TRBJ2-7; D possibly corresponds to TRBD1 (5 bases). Germline V lookup: CDR1 SGHRS, CDR2 YFSETQ. Trimming took off 1 base at V and 7 bases at J, with 21 bases between the two ends. This CDR3 comprises 16 residues. The CDR3 reads CASSLTTGTPLREQYF. The CDR3, as DNA: TGCGCCAGCAGCTTGACTACAGGAACTCCCCTACGAGAGCAGTACTTC.

This chain joins TRBV5-1 and TRBJ2-7; no clear D. Between the trimmed V and J ends, which lost 6 bases and 4 bases, there was a span of 11 bases. Per the germline V gene, CDR1 is SGHRS and CDR2 is YFSETQ. The CDR3 totals 12 residues. The CDR3: CASIPRQYEQYF. DNA of the CDR3: TGCGCCAGCATTCCCCGGCAATACGAGCAGTACTTC.

The chain has TRBV12-3 or TRBV12-4 and TRBJ2-2, with D perhaps matching TRBD1 (5 bases). The CDR3 sequence is 16 residues long. With 9 bases removed from V and 1 base from J, the gap between germline ends came to 18 bases. CDR3 sequence: CASIQGLVGNTGELFF. DNA of the CDR3: TGTGCCAGTATCCAGGGATTGGTAGGGAACACCGGGGAGCTGTTTTTT.

CDR3 in amino acids: CASSVASSRHSGNTIYF. Here the CDR3 DNA reads TGTGCCAGCAGCGTGGCGAGCAGTCGTCACTCTGGAAACACCATATATTTT. The chain employs TRBV9 and TRBJ1-3; D call uncertain. V lost 2 bases, J lost 0 bases, and 15 bases lay in between. Per germline, CDR1 SGDLS and CDR2 YYNGEE. This CDR3 region has 17 residues.

The rearrangement joins TRBV6-5 to TRBJ1-5; 7 bases are a match to TRBD1. Per the germline V gene, CDR1 is MNHEY and CDR2 is SVGAGI. The ends lost 6 bases at V and 3 bases at J; junction bases unmatched: 8. CDR3 size: 15 residues. CDR3 DNA sequence: TGTGCCAGCAGGCACGACAGGGCAGCCAATCAGCCCCAGCATTTT. This sequence encodes CASRHDRAANQPQHF.

The chain recombines TRBV9 with TRBJ2-7; 8 bases align to TRBD2. J gave up 10 bases and V 0 bases, and 6 bases lay outside the gene matches. Germline lookup yields CDR1 SGDLS and CDR2 YYNGEE. The CDR3 contains 13 residues. The DNA for the CDR3 is TGTGCCAGCAGCGTAGGCATGCGGGGGGACCAGTACTTC. Translated: CASSVGMRGDQYF. Full variable domain (outside the CDR3, taken from reference TRBV9 and TRBJ2-7): DSGVTQTPKHLITATGQRVTLRCSPRSGDLSVYWYQQSLDQGLQFLIQYYNGEERAKGNILERFSAQQFPDLHSELNLSSLELGDSALYFCASSVGMRGDQYFGPGTRLTVT.

The chain uses TRBV5-1 and TRBJ1-6; 8 bases map to TRBD1. J was trimmed by 4 bases and V by 4 bases; bases with no gene match: 4. The germline V gene encodes CDR1 SGHRS and CDR2 YFSETQ. CDR3 length equals 15 residues. The CDR3, as DNA: TGCGCCAGCAGCCCGGACAGGGTATATAATTCACCCCTCCACTTT. Protein product: CASSPDRVYNSPLHF.

The table lists this clonotype with a count of one. In DNA, the CDR3 is TGTGCCAGCAGGAAGGTTGGGGGAACCGATACGCAGTATTTT. Its protein product is CASRKVGGTDTQYF. This chain uses TRBV2 with TRBJ2-3; D tentatively reads TRBD1 or TRBD2 (5 bases each). The CDR3 is 14 amino acids. Between the trimmed V and J ends, which lost 6 bases and 6 bases, there was a span of 16 bases. CDR1 is SNHLY, CDR2 FYNNEI, per germline.

This chain joins TRBV28 and TRBJ1-5, with D unresolved. The CDR3 sequence is 11 residues long. CDR1 and CDR2 (germline): MDHEN, SYDVKM. Between the trimmed V and J ends, which lost 5 bases and 9 bases, there was a span of 8 bases. The DNA for the CDR3 is TGTGCCAGCAGTGCGGTTCGGCCCCAGCATTTT. Its translation is CASSAVRPQHF.

This chain connects TRBV5-1 to TRBJ2-1; no reliable D call. Trimming cost V 1 base and J 3 bases, with 14 bases left between them. This CDR3 has 16 amino acids. CDR1 and CDR2 from the germline V gene are SGHRS and YFSETQ. CDR3 nucleotides: TGCGCCAGCAGCTTGTGGGGTGGGGAACTCTACAATGAGCAGTTCTTC. Amino acids: CASSLWGGELYNEQFF.

This rearrangement joins TRBV12-3 or TRBV12-4 to TRBJ2-7; the match to TRBD1 covers 7 bases. V shed 2 bases, J shed 4 bases, and the junction held 5 bases outside the gene matches. This CDR3 region has 14 residues. The CDR3 is CASSLTGESYEQYF. The CDR3, as DNA: TGTGCCAGCAGTTTAACAGGGGAATCGTACGAGCAGTACTTC.

The rearrangement uses TRBV3-1 and TRBJ2-3, with D tentatively TRBD2 (6 bases). Germline V gene data show CDR1 as LGHDT and CDR2 as YNNKEL (reference sequence). V gave up 1 base and J gave up 0 bases, with 14 bases separating them. The CDR3 is 17 residues long. This CDR3 reads CASSQVEGRESTDTQYF. The CDR3, as DNA: TGTGCCAGCAGCCAAGTGGAGGGACGGGAGAGCACAGATACGCAGTATTTT.

The V gene is TRBV12-3 or TRBV12-4, the J gene TRBJ2-7; D is possibly TRBD1 or TRBD2 (5 bases each). The V gene lost 5 bases and the J gene lost 4 bases, with 21 bases spanning the gap. The length of the CDR3 is 16 residues. This CDR3 is CASSSWDGEGLYEQYF. The CDR3 coding sequence is TGTGCCAGCAGTAGTTGGGACGGAGAGGGGCTTTACGAGCAGTACTTC.

The genes are TRBV12-3 or TRBV12-4 and TRBJ1-1, with D tentatively TRBD1 (6 bases). The length of the CDR3 is 13 residues. V lost 6 bases and J 7 bases, leaving 15 bases between the germline ends. DNA for the CDR3: TGTGCCAGCAGGAATTACAGGGCTGGTGAAGCTTTCTTT. Translating gives CASRNYRAGEAFF.

The rearrangement links TRBV30 to TRBJ2-6; D may be TRBD1 or TRBD2 (5 bases each). This CDR3 region has 19 residues. Germline assignment: CDR1 GTSNPN and CDR2 SVGIG (reference sequence). Between the trimmed V and J ends, which lost 4 bases and 0 bases, there was a span of 22 bases. The CDR3 DNA is TGTGCCTGGATCAAACGCCGGGACCTACTAAGCTCTGGGGCCAACGTCCTGACTTTC. Protein sequence: CAWIKRRDLLSSGANVLTF. Based on the CDR3 plus reference TRBV30 and TRBJ2-6, the full variable domain is SQTIHQWPATLVQPVGSPLSLECTVEGTSNPNLYWYRQAAGRGLQLLFYSVGIGQISSEVPQNLSASRPQDRQFILSSKKLLLSDSGFYLCAWIKRRDLLSSGANVLTFGAGSRLTVL.

J is TRBJ2-1 and V is TRBV11-2, with 13 bases lining up with TRBD2. The CDR3 totals 15 residues. The junction had 2 bases not matched to a gene; V was cut back by 5 bases and J by 4 bases. CDR1 SGHAT and CDR2 FQNNGV come from the germline V gene. Here the CDR3 reads CASSKLAGGYNEQFF. The CDR3 bases are TGTGCCAGCAGCAAACTAGCGGGGGGGTACAATGAGCAGTTCTTC.

There are a few counts of this clonotype. The chain carries TRBV5-1 and TRBJ2-7; possibly TRBD2 for D (6 bases). Trimming removed 4 bases from V and 0 bases from J, with 11 bases in between. Per the germline V gene, CDR1 is SGHRS and CDR2 is YFSETQ. The CDR3 is made up of 14 amino acids. The CDR3 DNA reads as TGCGCCAGCAGCGCTGGGGACTCCTCCTACGAGCAGTACTTC. Amino acid sequence: CASSAGDSSYEQYF.

This clonotype was counted once. The V gene is TRBV7-9, the J gene TRBJ2-5; TRBD2 matches 9 bases. Germline V gene sequence: CDR1 SEHNR, CDR2 FQNEAQ (reference sequence). The CDR3 runs to 14 residues. V lost 7 bases and J lost 4; bases outside the gene matches: 7. CDR3 DNA sequence: TGTGCCAGCACCTCTCGCGGGGGGGTAGAGACCCAGTACTTC. Amino acid sequence: CASTSRGGVETQYF.

J is TRBJ1-2 and V is TRBV20-1, with 7 nucleotides matching TRBD1. The germline V gene encodes CDR1 DFQATT and CDR2 SNEGSKA (reference sequence). V gave up 2 bases and J gave up 5 bases; unmatched junction bases: 8. The CDR3 runs 14 residues. CDR3 bases: TGCAGTGCTAGATCTGACAGGGACTTTTATGGCTACACCTTC. This encodes CSARSDRDFYGYTF.

The chain combines TRBV30 with TRBJ2-7, with D tentatively TRBD1 (6 bases). Germline assignment: CDR1 GTSNPN and CDR2 SVGIG (reference sequence). V dropped 3 bases and J dropped 2 bases, with 11 bases sitting between them. The CDR3 covers 13 residues. This chain's CDR3 is CAWSGQGTYEQYF. The DNA of the CDR3 is TGTGCCTGGAGCGGTCAGGGGACCTACGAGCAGTACTTC.

The CDR3 sequence is CASSQDRISYEQYF. Here the CDR3 DNA reads TGTGCCAGCAGCCAAGATCGGATATCCTACGAGCAGTACTTC. The chain carries TRBV14 and TRBJ2-7; D not resolved. V shed 0 bases and J shed 1 base, with 7 bases lying between them. In germline, CDR1 is SGHDN, CDR2 FVKESK. The CDR3 extends over 14 amino acids.